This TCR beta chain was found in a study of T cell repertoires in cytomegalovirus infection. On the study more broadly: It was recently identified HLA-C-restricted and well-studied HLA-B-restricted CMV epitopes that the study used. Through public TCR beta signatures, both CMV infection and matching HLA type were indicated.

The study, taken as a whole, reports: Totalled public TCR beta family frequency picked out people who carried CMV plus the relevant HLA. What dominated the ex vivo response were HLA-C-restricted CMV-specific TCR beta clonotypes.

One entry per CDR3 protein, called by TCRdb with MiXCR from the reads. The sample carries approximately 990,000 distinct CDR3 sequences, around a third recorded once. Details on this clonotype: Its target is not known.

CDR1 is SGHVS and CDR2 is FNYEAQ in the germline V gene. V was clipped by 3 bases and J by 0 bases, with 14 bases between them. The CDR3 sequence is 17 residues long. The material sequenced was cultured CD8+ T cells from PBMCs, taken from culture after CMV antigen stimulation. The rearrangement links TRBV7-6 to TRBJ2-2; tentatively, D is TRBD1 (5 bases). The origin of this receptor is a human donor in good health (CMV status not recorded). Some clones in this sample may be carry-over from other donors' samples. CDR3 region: CASSFKGLGANTGELFF. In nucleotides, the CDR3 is TGTGCCAGCAGCTTTAAGGGGTTAGGCGCGAACACCGGGGAGCTGTTTTTT.